This T cell receptor (beta chain) stems from a study of molecular identifiers for immune sequencing clone quantification (dated by TCRdb to the late 2010s). Turning to the overall study: In a replicate experiment, RNA from roughly 18,000 or 92,000 naive CD8 T cells was split into five aliquots, four of which were sequenced. This methods study used CD8 T cells to benchmark TCR RNA copy counting and molecular-identifier clustering-based TCR repertoire sequencing (MIDCIRS).

The CDR3 has 15 amino acids, counting the end cysteine and phenylalanine. Only CDR3 DNA remains: 45 bases, in frame from the first base. As encoded in the germline V gene, CDR1 is SGHVS while CDR2 is FNYEAQ. On this clonotype itself: It has no known antigen specificity. One end of the junction fails to match germline, which may point to a read error.

Libraries of naive CD8 T cells were built from around 20,000 to 1,000,000 sorted cells, with 10%, 30% or 50% of the purified RNA used. On a BD FACSAria II, naive CD8 T cells were FACS-sorted as CD8+CD4-CCR7+CD45RA+ and collected into RLT Plus buffer. To test detection sensitivity, Jurkat RNA equal to approximately ten TCR copies was added to samples of roughly 18,000-1,100,000 naive CD8 T cells. CD8 T cells were enriched using RosetteSep CD8+ T Cell Enrichment Cocktail and Ficoll-Paque, and the enriched cells then underwent ACK red cell lysis. To prepare the library, PCR was applied. The run used a NextSeq 500. Bulk TCR libraries were generated as previously described, with the TCR primers listed in Table S5 used. Purification of total RNA was performed with the Qiagen AllPrep DNA/RNA kit. Reads from multiple sequencing runs of the same library were pooled before analysis. The paper's data handling went like this. Reads were retained only if the reads had an exact TCR constant sequence, and the retained reads were trimmed to 150 nt and grouped according to their 12-nt molecular barcodes. Reads in each barcode group were sub-clustered using a 15% Levenshtein threshold, and a quality-weighted consensus sequence was built for each RNA molecule. Non-functional sequences were discarded, and so were lower-count sequences lying one edit away from another sequence. Based on fitting two negative binomial distributions, any barcode sub-cluster with under 20% of the maximum read count was discarded. Using fastp at Q25 and MiXCR, TCRdb reprocessed the public reads and kept productive beta chains. Every CDR3 protein is listed once, alongside the most common genes and DNA of its rows. TCRdb, rather than the study authors, made the V and J calls. This sample comprises 300,000 to 400,000 distinct CDR3 sequences, roughly 24% of them detected only once. The ten largest clones capture roughly 0.7% of the sample.

Points the paper makes about the study in general: Clones above 20 RNA copies held over 99% of molecules in CMV-specific effector cells but under 1% in naive cells. Spiked-in Jurkat TCR RNA equal to a single cell's worth was reported to be detectable even within 1,100,000 naive CD8 T cells. Identical TCR molecules sharing a barcode could cause highly expanded clone sizes to be underestimated. Modeling gave roughly 2.9 recovered TCR RNA copies per cell versus around 9.9 by digital PCR, implying about 30% capture efficiency. The naive libraries included spiked-in Jurkat TCR RNA (about ten copies' worth), and this RNA is not part of the donor repertoire. Without barcode sub-clustering, chimeric consensus sequences inflated TCR diversity; chimeras reached as high as 47%.

The sequenced sample consisted of naive CD8+ T cells from blood, with Jurkat cell RNA spiked in. Explained via the paper, the cell subset or site label denotes: FACS-sorted CD8+CD4-CCR7+CD45RA+ naive T cells. The receptor's source is a human donor in good health. Some libraries in this study had Jurkat cell RNA spiked in. The receptor chain draws on TRBV7-6 and TRBJ2-7, and possibly TRBD2, on 7 matching bases. The bases are TGTGCCAGCAGCCGAGATGGGGGGGCCTTGTACGAGCAGTGCTTC. This encodes CASSRDGGALYEQCF.